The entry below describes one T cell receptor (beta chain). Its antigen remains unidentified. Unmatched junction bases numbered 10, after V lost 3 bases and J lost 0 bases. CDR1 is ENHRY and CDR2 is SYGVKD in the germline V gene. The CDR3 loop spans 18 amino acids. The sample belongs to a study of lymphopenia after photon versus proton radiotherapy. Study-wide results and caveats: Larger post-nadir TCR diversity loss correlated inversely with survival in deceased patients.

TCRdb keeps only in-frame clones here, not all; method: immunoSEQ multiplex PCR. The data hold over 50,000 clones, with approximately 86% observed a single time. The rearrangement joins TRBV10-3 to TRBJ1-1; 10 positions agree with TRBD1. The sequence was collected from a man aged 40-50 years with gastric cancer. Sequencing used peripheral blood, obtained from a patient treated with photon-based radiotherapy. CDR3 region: CAISDSRTGGVMNTEAFF. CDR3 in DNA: TGTGCCATCAGTGACTCAAGGACAGGGGGTGTAATGAACACTGAAGCTTTCTTT.